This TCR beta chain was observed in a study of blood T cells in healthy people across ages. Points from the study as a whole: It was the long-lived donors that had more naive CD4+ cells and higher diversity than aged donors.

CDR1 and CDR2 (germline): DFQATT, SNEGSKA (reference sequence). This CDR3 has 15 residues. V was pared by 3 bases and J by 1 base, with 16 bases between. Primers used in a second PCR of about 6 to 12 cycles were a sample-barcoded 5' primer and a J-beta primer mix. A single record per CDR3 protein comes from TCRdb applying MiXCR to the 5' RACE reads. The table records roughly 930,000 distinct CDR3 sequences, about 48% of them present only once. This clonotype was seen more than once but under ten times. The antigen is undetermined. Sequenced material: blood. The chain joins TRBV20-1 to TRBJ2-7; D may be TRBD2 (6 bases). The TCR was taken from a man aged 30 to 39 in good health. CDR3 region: CSASNRREASYEQYF. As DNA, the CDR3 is TGCAGTGCTAGCAACAGAAGGGAGGCTTCCTACGAGCAGTACTTC.